The 26 T cell receptor beta chains below all came from one sample that was sequenced in a study of cytomegalovirus exposure and HLA in healthy donors. Researchers ran the PCR with 60 Vbeta and 13 Jbeta primers. The assay was immunoSEQ multiplex PCR, and TCRdb's table has in-frame clones only and misses some. In the table there are 100,000 to 150,000 clones, approximately 72% of which are singletons. Sequenced: PBMCs. These receptors all stem from a man in his late teens or twenties in good health and CMV-seronegative.

V usage is TRBV25-1 and J usage is TRBJ1-1; TRBD1 matches 8 bases. From germline, CDR1 is MGHDK and CDR2 SYGVNS. The CDR3 runs to 11 residues. The chain's CDR3 is CGQGRNTEAFF. The DNA for the CDR3 is TGTGGACAGGGGAGGAACACTGAAGCTTTCTTT.

The rearrangement joins TRBV27 to TRBJ2-5, with a weak D call TRBD1 (5 bases). V dropped 3 bases and J dropped 5 bases, with 10 bases sitting between them. Germline CDR1 and CDR2: MNHEY and SMNVEV (reference sequence). CDR3 length equals 13 residues. The CDR3 sequence: CASSLNWGETQYF. The CDR3, as DNA: TGTGCCAGCAGTTTGAACTGGGGCGAGACCCAGTACTTC.

The chain joins TRBV7-2 to TRBJ2-5; D unclear. This CDR3 is 16 amino acids long. The V end was cut by 2 bases, the J end by 1 base, with 14 bases between. Germline V CDR1 and CDR2: SGHTA, FQGNSA. CDR3 loop: CASSLSLSASQETQYF. CDR3 in DNA: TGTGCCAGCAGCTTATCCCTCTCCGCCAGCCAAGAGACCCAGTACTTC.

This chain connects TRBV14 to TRBJ2-2; D is unresolved. Trimming cost V 2 bases and J 3 bases, with 7 bases left between them. This CDR3 spans 14 amino acids. Germline CDR1 and CDR2: SGHDN and FVKESK. CDR3: CASSQLVYTGELFF. The CDR3 nucleotides read TGTGCCAGCAGCCAATTAGTTTACACCGGGGAGCTGTTTTTT.

The V gene is TRBV2, the J gene TRBJ2-3; TRBD2 might be the D (7 bases). V was clipped by 6 bases and J by 2 bases, with 12 bases between them. Germline CDR1 is SNHLY and CDR2 is FYNNEI. The CDR3 covers 14 residues. As DNA, the CDR3 is TGTGCCAGCAGGGTCGGGGGGCCCACAGATACGCAGTATTTT. Its translation is CASRVGGPTDTQYF.

The V gene is TRBV7-6, the J gene TRBJ2-5; D is ambiguous. Germline lookup yields CDR1 SGHVS and CDR2 FNYEAQ. Trimming removed 3 bases at V and 2 bases at J, with 10 bases between. The CDR3 spans 14 residues. CDR3 coding DNA: TGTGCCAGCAGCTTTCTATCAATTCAAGAGACCCAGTACTTC. Translated: CASSFLSIQETQYF.

J is TRBJ1-5 and V is TRBV7-6; D gene unclear. The CDR3 consists of 9 residues. V was clipped by 11 bases and J by 10 bases, with 9 bases between them. Germline-derived CDR1 and CDR2 are SGHVS and FNYEAQ. CDR3 in amino acids: CAGASPQHF. CDR3 sequence (DNA): TGTGCCGGAGCCTCCCCCCAGCATTTT.

The CDR3 coding sequence is TGCGCCAGCAGCTTGGGTTCAGGGTCTGCTGGAAACACCATATATTTT. This codes for CASSLGSGSAGNTIYF. This chain joins TRBV5-1 and TRBJ1-3; the D gene is possibly TRBD1 (5 bases). The CDR3 is 16 residues long. V was clipped by 0 bases and J by 2 bases, with 12 bases between them. The germline CDR1 and CDR2 sequences are SGHRS and YFSETQ.

The genes are TRBV7-6 and TRBJ1-3, with a possible D match to TRBD1 (5 bases). The germline V gene has CDR1 SGHVS and CDR2 FNYEAQ. CDR3 length: 16 amino acids. V was cut by 5 bases and J by 0 bases, with 14 bases left in between. The CDR3 reads CASSGLTDVSGNTIYF. The DNA for the CDR3 is TGTGCCAGCAGCGGATTGACAGATGTCTCTGGAAACACCATATATTTT.

The genes are TRBV27 and TRBJ2-3; D possibly corresponds to TRBD1 (5 bases). The CDR3 length is 14 residues. Trimming cost V 3 bases and J 5 bases, with 12 bases left between them. Germline CDR1 and CDR2: MNHEY and SMNVEV (reference sequence). CDR3 DNA: TGTGCCAGCAGTTTCGGGCAGGGCATAGATACGCAGTATTTT. Amino acid sequence: CASSFGQGIDTQYF.

The chain joins TRBV19 to TRBJ1-5; the D gene is possibly TRBD1 (5 bases). In germline, CDR1 is LNHDA, CDR2 SQIVND (reference sequence). CDR3 length: 14 amino acids. The V end lost 3 bases, the J end lost 6 bases, and 12 bases lay between the germline ends. The CDR3 DNA sequence: TGTGCCAGTAGTATGGGAAAAGGGGCTCAGCCCCAGCATTTT. This translates into CASSMGKGAQPQHF. Full variable domain (outside the CDR3, taken from reference TRBV19 and TRBJ1-5): DGGITQSPKYLFRKEGQNVTLSCEQNLNHDAMYWYRQDPGQGLRLIYYSQIVNDFQKGDIAEGYSVSREKKESFPLTVTSAQKNPTAFYLCASSMGKGAQPQHFGDGTRLSIL.

Only a few counts were recorded for this clone. CDR3 sequence reads: CAWTRPSGGRTDTQYF. The DNA for the CDR3 is TGTGCCTGGACCCGGCCTAGCGGGGGGCGCACAGATACGCAGTATTTT. This rearrangement joins TRBV30 to TRBJ2-3; TRBD2 agrees at 11 bases. The CDR3 totals 16 residues. Germline-derived CDR1 and CDR2 are GTSNPN and SVGIG (reference sequence). The V and J ends lost 4 bases and 1 base, in that order; junction bases with no gene match: 7.

The J gene is TRBJ1-5, the V gene TRBV10-2; TRBD1 might be the D (5 bases). The germline gives CDR1 WSHSY, CDR2 SAAADI. The V end was cut by 6 bases, the J end by 5 bases, with 11 bases between. This CDR3 has 13 residues. The CDR3 is CASSDGGYQPQHF. The CDR3 region has the DNA TGCGCCAGCAGCGATGGGGGGTATCAGCCCCAGCATTTT.

The V and J genes are TRBV19 and TRBJ1-1, with TRBD1 identical over 8 bases. Germline V CDR1 and CDR2: LNHDA, SQIVND (reference sequence). Germline trimming cut 10 bases from V and 5 bases from J; bases unmatched to any gene: 6. The CDR3 is made up of 12 amino acids. The CDR3 loop reads CATRDRRTEAFF. DNA of the CDR3: TGTGCCACCCGGGACAGGAGGACTGAAGCTTTCTTT.

The CDR3 DNA reads TGTGCCAGCAGCTTACCAGGCCCTGAAGCTTTCTTT. This codes for CASSLPGPEAFF. The chain is built from TRBV7-9 and TRBJ1-1; D unresolved. Germline assignment: CDR1 SEHNR and CDR2 FQNEAQ (reference sequence). V lost 2 bases to trimming and J lost 6 bases, with 7 bases between them. This CDR3 comprises 12 residues.

The genes are TRBV11-3 and TRBJ2-1; no clear D. The CDR3 totals 15 residues. The germline V gene has CDR1 SGHNT and CDR2 YENEEA. Trimming left V 5 bases short and J 0 bases short, with 11 bases between. CDR3 nucleotides: TGTGCCAGCAGCCCCTCCCCCAGCTCCTACAATGAGCAGTTCTTC. It is translated as CASSPSPSSYNEQFF.

This clone has just one count. J is TRBJ2-1 and V is TRBV2; 8 nucleotides align to TRBD2. Germline V lookup: CDR1 SNHLY, CDR2 FYNNEI. Trimming at V came to 8 bases and at J to 10 bases, leaving 10 bases not matched to a gene. The CDR3 contains 13 residues. CDR3: CASLGSGVWEQFF. For the CDR3, the DNA is TGTGCCAGCTTGGGTAGCGGGGTGTGGGAGCAGTTCTTC. The full variable domain, with the rest looked up from reference TRBV2 and TRBJ2-1, is EPEVTQTPSHQVTQMGQEVILRCVPISNHLYFYWYRQILGQKVEFLVSFYNNEISEKSEIFDDQFSVERPDGSNFTLKIRSTKLEDSAMYFCASLGSGVWEQFFGPGTRLTVL.

This clone was counted only a few times. The chain carries TRBV4-2 and TRBJ1-3; D ambiguous. Trimming pared 1 base from V and 2 bases from J, leaving 15 bases between. There are 17 residues in the CDR3. Per germline, CDR1 LGHNA and CDR2 YNFKEQ. The CDR3 is CASSQALPGGPGNTIYF. CDR3 nucleotides: TGTGCCAGCAGCCAAGCCCTACCCGGAGGACCTGGAAACACCATATATTTT.

The V call is TRBV6-1, the J call TRBJ1-5; a weak D match, TRBD1 (5 bases). The CDR3 runs 15 residues. Trimming removed 1 base at V and 5 bases at J, with 12 bases between. Germline V lookup: CDR1 MNHNS, CDR2 SASEGT. The CDR3: CASSEDRQSYQPQHF. In DNA, the CDR3 is TGTGCCAGCAGTGAAGACAGGCAGTCTTATCAGCCCCAGCATTTT.

The chain is built from TRBV28 and TRBJ1-5, with D uncertain. The CDR3 extends over 17 amino acids. Germline CDR1 MDHEN, CDR2 SYDVKM. V shed 6 bases and J shed 1 base, with 19 bases lying between them. CDR3 amino acids: CASSGVLLDWSNQPQHF. The DNA for the CDR3 is TGTGCCAGCAGCGGGGTGCTCTTGGATTGGAGCAATCAGCCCCAGCATTTT.

This sequence joins TRBV19 and TRBJ2-3; 7 bases align to TRBD2. The CDR3 is 18 residues long. Losses at the gene ends were 5 bases for V and 4 bases for J; bases not matched to a gene: 18. Per the germline V gene, CDR1 is LNHDA and CDR2 is SQIVND (reference sequence). DNA of the CDR3: TGTGCCAGTAGTGCAAATCTCGGTTCGGGGGGTCAGCCAGATACGCAGTATTTT. It encodes CASSANLGSGGQPDTQYF.

The chain recombines TRBV6-1 with TRBJ1-1; tentatively, D is TRBD1 (5 bases). The CDR3 is 16 amino acids. CDR1 and CDR2 from the germline V gene are MNHNS and SASEGT. The V gene lost 3 bases and the J gene lost 0 bases, with 14 bases spanning the gap. The CDR3 bases are TGTGCCAGCAGTGACCCAGGGCAGCGCATGAACACTGAAGCTTTCTTT. The encoded protein is CASSDPGQRMNTEAFF.

This rearrangement joins TRBV6-6 to TRBJ2-2; D is uncertain. Germline V lookup: CDR1 MNHNY, CDR2 SVGAGI (reference sequence). The CDR3 is made up of 15 amino acids. Trimming removed 6 bases from V and 4 bases from J, with 15 bases in between. CDR3 DNA sequence: TGTGCCAGCAGATCCCTTTTGACTTTCACCGGGGAGCTGTTTTTT. It encodes CASRSLLTFTGELFF.

This sequence joins TRBV27 and TRBJ2-7; no reliable D call. In germline, CDR1 is MNHEY, CDR2 SMNVEV (reference sequence). Trimming took 0 bases from V and 0 from J, leaving 9 bases between them. This CDR3 region has 15 residues. The CDR3 DNA is TGTGCCAGCAGTTTATCGCCGAGACTCTCCTACGAGCAGTACTTC. Translated: CASSLSPRLSYEQYF.

The genes are TRBV14 and TRBJ2-3, with 8 bases that match TRBD2. The CDR3 is 16 residues long. Per the germline V gene, CDR1 is SGHDN and CDR2 is FVKESK. The V gene end was trimmed by 0 bases and the J gene end by 4 bases; junction bases not matched to a gene: 6. The CDR3 region is CASSQDGSGSSDTQYF. The DNA for the CDR3 is TGTGCCAGCAGCCAAGATGGGAGCGGGAGTTCAGATACGCAGTATTTT.

In DNA, the CDR3 is TGTGCCAGTAGTCCACTGAGGACAGGGAGCTCTGGAAACACCATATATTTT. Its translation is CASSPLRTGSSGNTIYF. The chain combines TRBV19 with TRBJ1-3, with 8 bases identical to TRBD1. Germline V gene data show CDR1 as LNHDA and CDR2 as SQIVND (reference sequence). Unmatched junction bases numbered 9, after V lost 5 bases and J lost 0 bases. This CDR3 comprises 17 residues.